This T cell receptor (beta chain) was recorded in a study of blood T cell repertoires in COVID-19. Study context: Specimens from acute and convalescent COVID-19 originated in the United States, Italy and Spain. PBMCs, B-cell-depleted T cells, or T cells were the source of the cDNA or gDNA that made up the material.

The authors' processing: Estimated nucleated cell counts came from reference gene primer amplification. Some clones are missing from TCRdb's copy, which holds only in-frame ones; the method was immunoSEQ multiplex PCR. That table gives V, J and clone size, and the DNA gave D and trimming. The sample lists about 310,000 clones; about nine tenths were seen once. Germline CDR1 and CDR2: LNHNV and YYDKDF (reference sequence). The germline V and J ends were trimmed by 1 base and 0 bases, with 9 bases remaining between them. This CDR3 has 15 residues. Sequencing was done on a sample of peripheral blood. The origin of this receptor is a man aged 50-60 years with active or convalescent COVID-19. The chain carries TRBV15 and TRBJ1-1; D possibly corresponds to TRBD1 (5 bases). Here the CDR3 reads CATSRAGGLNTEAFF. The DNA of the CDR3 is TGTGCCACCAGCAGAGCGGGGGGTTTGAACACTGAAGCTTTCTTT. Together with reference TRBV15 and TRBJ1-1, the CDR3 gives the full variable domain: DAMVIQNPRYQVTQFGKPVTLSCSQTLNHNVMYWYQQKSSQAPKLLFHYYDKDFNNEADTPDNFQSRRPNTSFCFLDIRSPGLGDTAMYLCATSRAGGLNTEAFFGQGTRLTVV.